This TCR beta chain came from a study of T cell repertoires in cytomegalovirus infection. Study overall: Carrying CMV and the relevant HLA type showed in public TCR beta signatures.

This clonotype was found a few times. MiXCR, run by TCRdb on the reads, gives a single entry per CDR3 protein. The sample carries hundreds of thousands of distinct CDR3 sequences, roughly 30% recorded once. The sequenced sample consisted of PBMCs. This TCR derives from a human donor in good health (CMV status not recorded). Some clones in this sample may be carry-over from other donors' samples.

The CDR3 loop is CASSHLRGSGANVLTF. The CDR3 DNA follows: TGTGCCAGCAGTCACCTCAGGGGTTCTGGGGCCAACGTCCTGACTTTC. V usage is TRBV12-3 or TRBV12-4 and J usage is TRBJ2-6, with D perhaps TRBD1 (6 bases). V was cut by 5 bases and J by 1 base, with 12 bases left in between. This CDR3 is built from 16 residues.